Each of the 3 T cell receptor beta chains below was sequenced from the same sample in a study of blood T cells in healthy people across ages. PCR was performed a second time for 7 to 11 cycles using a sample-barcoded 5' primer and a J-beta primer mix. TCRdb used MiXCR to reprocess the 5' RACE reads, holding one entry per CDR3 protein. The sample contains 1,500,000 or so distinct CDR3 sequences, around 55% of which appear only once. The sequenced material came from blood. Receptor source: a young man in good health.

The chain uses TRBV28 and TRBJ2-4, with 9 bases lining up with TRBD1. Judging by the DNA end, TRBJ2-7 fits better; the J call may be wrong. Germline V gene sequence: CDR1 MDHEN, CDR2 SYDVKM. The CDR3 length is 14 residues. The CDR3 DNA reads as TGTGCCAGCAGAACAGGGGGCATCTCCTACGAGCAGTACTTC. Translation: CASRTGGISYEQYF.

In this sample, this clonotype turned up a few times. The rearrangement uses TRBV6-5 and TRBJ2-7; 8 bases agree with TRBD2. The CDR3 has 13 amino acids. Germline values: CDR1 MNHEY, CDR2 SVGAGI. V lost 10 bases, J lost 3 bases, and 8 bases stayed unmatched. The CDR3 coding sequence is TGTGCCACCTACTTAGCGGGACACTACGAGCAGTACTTC. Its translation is CATYLAGHYEQYF.

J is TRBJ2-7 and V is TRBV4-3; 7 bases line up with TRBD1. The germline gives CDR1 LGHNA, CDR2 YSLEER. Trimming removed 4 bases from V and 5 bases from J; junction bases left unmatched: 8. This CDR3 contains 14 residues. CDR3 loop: CASSPDRDADEQYF. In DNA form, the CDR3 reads TGCGCCAGCAGCCCAGACAGGGATGCCGACGAGCAGTACTTC.